This TCR beta chain is from a study of blood T cell repertoires in COVID-19. At the level of the study: The United States, Italy and Spain were the sources of the acute and convalescent COVID-19 samples. The analysed material was cDNA or gDNA that came from T cells, B-cell-depleted T cells, or PBMCs.

Study members were between about 18 and 100 years old and lived in about two dozen US regions. Cohort placement rested on clinical history that participants reported themselves. Using immunoSEQ multiplex PCR, the repertoire was profiled, and TCRdb retains in-frame clones only, with some absent. The data show about 260,000 clones, approximately 90% seen once. The CDR3 runs 14 residues. Trimming took 1 base from V and 7 from J; bases not matched to a gene: 6. Germline V gene lookup returns CDR1 SGHAT and CDR2 FQDESV (reference sequence). This chain joins TRBV11-1 and TRBJ1-1; 7 bases are shared with TRBD1. Sequenced material: PBMCs or T cells enriched from blood (not recorded which). The sequence was collected from a woman in her forties with acute COVID-19. CDR3 DNA sequence: TGTGCCAGCAGCTTAGGACAGGGATCGGGTGAAGCTTTCTTT. This translates into CASSLGQGSGEAFF.